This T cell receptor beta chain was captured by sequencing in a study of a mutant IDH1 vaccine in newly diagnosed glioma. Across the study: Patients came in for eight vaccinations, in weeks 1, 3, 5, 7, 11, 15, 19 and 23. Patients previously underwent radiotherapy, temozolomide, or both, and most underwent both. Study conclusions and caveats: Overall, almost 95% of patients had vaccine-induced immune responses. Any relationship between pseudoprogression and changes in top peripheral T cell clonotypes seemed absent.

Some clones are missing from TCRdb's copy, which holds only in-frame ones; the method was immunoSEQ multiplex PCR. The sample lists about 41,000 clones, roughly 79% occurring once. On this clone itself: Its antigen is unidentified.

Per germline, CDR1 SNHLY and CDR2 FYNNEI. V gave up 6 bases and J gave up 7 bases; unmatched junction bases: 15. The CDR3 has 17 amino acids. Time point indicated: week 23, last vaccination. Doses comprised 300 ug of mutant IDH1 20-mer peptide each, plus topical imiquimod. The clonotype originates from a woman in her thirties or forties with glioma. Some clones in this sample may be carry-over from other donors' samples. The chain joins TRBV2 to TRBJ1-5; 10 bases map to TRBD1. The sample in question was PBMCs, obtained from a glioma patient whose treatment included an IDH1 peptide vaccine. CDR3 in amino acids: CASSKNPSGTGDQPQHF. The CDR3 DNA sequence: TGTGCCAGCAGCAAAAACCCCTCCGGGACAGGGGACCAGCCCCAGCATTTT.